This record covers a single T cell receptor beta chain. This sample is part of a study of cytomegalovirus exposure and HLA in healthy donors. The PCR ran on 60 Vbeta and 13 Jbeta primers. Sequencing used immunoSEQ multiplex PCR; TCRdb keeps in-frame clones, though not all of them. Of some 140,000 clones detected, about 66% appear once; the ten largest clones hold roughly 1.7%. This CDR3 comprises 15 residues. CDR1 is SGHRS and CDR2 is YFSETQ in the germline V gene. The material sequenced was PBMCs. This chain uses TRBV5-1 with TRBJ2-5, with TRBD1 identical over 8 bases. The J call is uncertain, as TRBJ2-7 better fits the DNA end. The sequence derives from a human donor in good health. The CDR3 sequence is CASSIETGQGYEQYF. For the CDR3, the DNA is TGCGCCAGCAGCATCGAAACCGGACAGGGCTACGAGCAGTACTTC.